A selection of T cell receptor beta chains follows, all from one sample in a study of human T cells and chemical hapten exposure. Using its own MiXCR run on the RACE reads, TCRdb lists one record per CDR3 protein. The repertoire holds tens of thousands of distinct CDR3 sequences, with around 9.6% as singletons. This specimen consisted of whole blood, obtained in connection with sensitization to the hapten diphenylcyclopropenone (DPC). These receptors all come from a woman between 40 and 55 years old with alopecia areata. Some clones in this sample may be carry-over from other donors' samples. CDR3s include the opening cysteine and the closing phenylalanine or tryptophan. A D gene is named only where the DNA matches it firmly. Clone size is given for some rows only: seen once, a few or many times, or a class if the clone is expanded.

j_call: TRBJ2-2; clone_size: .; v_call: TRBV6-1; d_call: TRBD1; cdr3_aa: CASRGQGMTGELFF; cdr3_nt: TGTGCCAGCAGGGGACAGGGAATGACCGGGGAGCTGTTTTTT
j_call: TRBJ2-7; clone_size: .; v_call: TRBV29-1; d_call: .; cdr3_aa: CSVEGGEYEQYF; cdr3_nt: TGCAGCGTTGAGGGCGGGGAATACGAGCAGTACTTC
j_call: TRBJ1-1; clone_size: .; v_call: TRBV28; d_call: .; cdr3_aa: CASSNLREAFF; cdr3_nt: TGTGCCAGCAGTAATTTAAGGGAAGCTTTCTTT
j_call: TRBJ2-1; clone_size: .; v_call: TRBV11-2; d_call: .; cdr3_aa: CASSLGTFNEQFF; cdr3_nt: TGTGCCAGCAGCTTAGGGACTTTTAATGAGCAGTTCTTC
j_call: TRBJ2-7; clone_size: many; v_call: TRBV6-2/TRBV6-3; d_call: TRBD1; cdr3_aa: CASSYSQGAYEQYF; cdr3_nt: TGTGCCAGCAGTTACTCACAGGGGGCCTACGAGCAGTACTTC
j_call: TRBJ2-2; clone_size: .; v_call: TRBV6-2/TRBV6-3; d_call: TRBD1; cdr3_aa: CATRTGDTGELFF; cdr3_nt: TGTGCCACCCGGACAGGGGACACCGGGGAGCTGTTTTTT
j_call: TRBJ2-5; clone_size: many; v_call: TRBV14; d_call: .; cdr3_aa: CASSFPGVFGQETQYF; cdr3_nt: TGTGCCAGCAGCTTCCCCGGCGTTTTCGGCCAAGAGACCCAGTACTTC
j_call: TRBJ1-2; clone_size: .; v_call: TRBV12-3/TRBV12-4; d_call: .; cdr3_aa: CASSEQGTPHGYTF; cdr3_nt: TGTGCCAGCAGTGAACAGGGTACCCCACATGGCTACACCTTC
j_call: TRBJ1-5; clone_size: few; v_call: TRBV4-1; d_call: TRBD1; cdr3_aa: CASSQGQGFNQPQHF; cdr3_nt: TGCGCCAGCAGCCAAGGACAGGGATTCAATCAGCCCCAGCATTTT
j_call: TRBJ1-3; clone_size: few; v_call: TRBV19; d_call: .; cdr3_aa: CASSPGPTIYF; cdr3_nt: TGTGCCAGTAGTCCCGGGCCCACCATATATTTT
j_call: TRBJ2-5; clone_size: .; v_call: TRBV6-5; d_call: .; cdr3_aa: CASSYSFPTEETQYF; cdr3_nt: TGTGCCAGCAGTTACTCGTTTCCAACAGAAGAGACCCAGTACTTC
j_call: TRBJ1-2; clone_size: many; v_call: TRBV27; d_call: TRBD1; cdr3_aa: CASSLSGRGHGYTF; cdr3_nt: TGTGCCAGCAGTTTATCAGGCAGGGGGCATGGCTACACCTTC
j_call: TRBJ1-4; clone_size: many; v_call: TRBV7-9; d_call: .; cdr3_aa: CASSLGGWSEKLFF; cdr3_nt: TGTGCCAGCAGCTTAGGTGGTTGGAGTGAAAAACTGTTTTTT
j_call: TRBJ1-5; clone_size: few; v_call: TRBV12-3/TRBV12-4; d_call: .; cdr3_aa: CASRSGATGQPQHF; cdr3_nt: TGTGCCAGCAGATCGGGGGCGACGGGTCAGCCCCAGCATTTT
j_call: TRBJ1-5; clone_size: many; v_call: TRBV4-1; d_call: .; cdr3_aa: CASSQESQGPNSNQPQHF; cdr3_nt: TGCGCCAGCAGCCAAGAGTCGCAGGGACCTAATAGCAATCAGCCCCAGCATTTT
j_call: TRBJ1-5; clone_size: many; v_call: TRBV4-2; d_call: .; cdr3_aa: CASSQDRVGQPQHF; cdr3_nt: TGTGCCAGCAGCCAAGACAGGGTCGGCCAGCCCCAGCATTTT
j_call: TRBJ1-6; clone_size: many; v_call: TRBV9; d_call: .; cdr3_aa: CASSARSRDTPLHF; cdr3_nt: TGTGCCAGCAGCGCCCGTTCCAGGGATACACCCCTCCACTTT
j_call: TRBJ2-1; clone_size: many; v_call: TRBV5-1; d_call: .; cdr3_aa: CASTLSSSYAYNEQFF; cdr3_nt: TGCGCCAGCACCCTTAGTAGCAGCTATGCCTACAATGAGCAGTTCTTC
j_call: TRBJ1-3; clone_size: few; v_call: TRBV2; d_call: .; cdr3_aa: CASEGSSASGNTIYF; cdr3_nt: TGTGCCAGCGAAGGGTCATCCGCCTCTGGAAACACCATATATTTT
j_call: TRBJ1-2; clone_size: many; v_call: TRBV6-2/TRBV6-3; d_call: .; cdr3_aa: CASSYSINYGYTF; cdr3_nt: TGTGCCAGCAGTTACTCGATTAACTATGGCTACACCTTC
j_call: TRBJ1-2; clone_size: many; v_call: TRBV28; d_call: .; cdr3_aa: CASSLENYGYTF; cdr3_nt: TGTGCCAGCAGTCTGGAAAACTATGGCTACACCTTC
j_call: TRBJ2-3; clone_size: many; v_call: TRBV5-1; d_call: .; cdr3_aa: CASRPGHSTDTQYF; cdr3_nt: TGCGCCAGCAGGCCGGGGCATAGCACAGATACGCAGTATTTT
j_call: TRBJ1-5; clone_size: few; v_call: TRBV28; d_call: TRBD1; cdr3_aa: CASSLGQGVRNQPQHF; cdr3_nt: TGTGCCAGCAGTTTGGGACAGGGGGTGCGCAATCAGCCCCAGCATTTT
j_call: TRBJ2-3; clone_size: .; v_call: TRBV27; d_call: .; cdr3_aa: CASSPGLHADTQYF; cdr3_nt: TGTGCCAGCAGTCCGGGTCTACACGCAGATACGCAGTATTTT
j_call: TRBJ1-4; clone_size: many; v_call: TRBV28; d_call: TRBD1; cdr3_aa: CASSPNRGRAMEKLFF; cdr3_nt: TGTGCCAGCAGTCCCAACAGGGGTCGCGCAATGGAAAAACTGTTTTTT
j_call: TRBJ2-1; clone_size: many; v_call: TRBV12-3/TRBV12-4; d_call: .; cdr3_aa: CASSLAAAGIDEQFF; cdr3_nt: TGTGCCAGCAGTTTAGCTGCTGCGGGCATCGATGAGCAGTTCTTC
j_call: TRBJ2-1; clone_size: many; v_call: TRBV5-6; d_call: .; cdr3_aa: CASSYDREQFF; cdr3_nt: TGTGCCAGCAGCTACGACAGGGAGCAGTTCTTC
j_call: TRBJ2-3; clone_size: .; v_call: TRBV2; d_call: .; cdr3_aa: CASSAPLGGGPDTQYF; cdr3_nt: TGTGCCAGCAGTGCCCCCCTGGGGGGTGGGCCAGATACGCAGTATTTT
j_call: TRBJ1-4; clone_size: few; v_call: TRBV14; d_call: .; cdr3_aa: CASSPRVANEKLFF; cdr3_nt: TGTGCCAGCAGCCCCAGGGTCGCTAATGAAAAACTGTTTTTT
j_call: TRBJ2-3; clone_size: many; v_call: TRBV7-8; d_call: .; cdr3_aa: CASSSGRAGRKGQYF; cdr3_nt: TGTGCCAGCAGCTCCGGCCGGGCGGGGCGAAAGGGGCAGTATTTT
j_call: TRBJ2-7; clone_size: many; v_call: TRBV4-1; d_call: .; cdr3_aa: CASSQVGGYEQYF; cdr3_nt: TGCGCCAGCAGCCAAGTCGGAGGGTACGAGCAGTACTTC
j_call: TRBJ1-2; clone_size: many; v_call: TRBV19; d_call: TRBD1; cdr3_aa: CASSWTGTDFWSGYGYTF; cdr3_nt: TGTGCCAGTAGTTGGACAGGGACTGATTTCTGGTCGGGCTATGGCTACACCTTC